The rows below give T cell receptor beta chains drawn from one sample of a study of neurological immune-mediated disorders. TCRdb re-derived calls from the 5' RACE reads in MiXCR, one entry per CDR3 protein. The sample carries about 92,000 distinct CDR3 sequences, roughly 3.2% recorded once. Sequenced material: PBMCs. The receptors were gathered from a woman in her forties or fifties with multiple sclerosis. Each CDR3 is given with its conserved first and last residue. Fields, in order: clone size, V gene, D gene, J gene, CDR3 protein, CDR3 DNA. The D gene is left open where the match is weak. Expanded clones get a size class; other rows say once, few or many, or leave the size out.

clone_size: many
v_call: TRBV20-1
d_call: TRBD1
j_call: TRBJ1-5
cdr3_aa: CSALRDSTGGQPQHF
cdr3_nt: TGCAGTGCCCTTAGGGACAGTACAGGGGGTCAGCCCCAGCATTTT

clone_size: many
v_call: TRBV5-8
d_call: TRBD1
j_call: TRBJ1-1
cdr3_aa: CASSLQGATEAFF
cdr3_nt: TGTGCCAGCAGCTTACAGGGGGCCACTGAAGCTTTCTTT

clone_size: -
v_call: TRBV7-2
d_call: TRBD2
j_call: TRBJ2-5
cdr3_aa: CASNRGGTQATQYF
cdr3_nt: TGTGCCAGCAATAGGGGAGGGACCCAAGCGACCCAGTACTTC

clone_size: many
v_call: TRBV5-1
d_call: -
j_call: TRBJ2-3
cdr3_aa: CASSPGAGFASDTQYF
cdr3_nt: TGCGCCAGCAGCCCCGGGGCAGGGTTTGCTTCCGATACGCAGTATTTT

clone_size: many
v_call: TRBV6-1
d_call: -
j_call: TRBJ2-4
cdr3_aa: CASSETPKEYF
cdr3_nt: TGTGCCAGCAGTGAAACACCTAAGGAGTACTTC

clone_size: many
v_call: TRBV10-3
d_call: -
j_call: TRBJ1-2
cdr3_aa: CAISESRTGSYGYTF
cdr3_nt: TGTGCCATCAGTGAGTCGAGAACAGGGTCCTATGGCTACACCTTC

clone_size: many
v_call: TRBV12-3/TRBV12-4
d_call: -
j_call: TRBJ2-2
cdr3_aa: CASSYTTGTGELFF
cdr3_nt: TGTGCCAGCAGTTACACTACGGGCACCGGGGAGCTGTTTTTT

clone_size: many
v_call: TRBV7-6
d_call: TRBD2
j_call: TRBJ2-3
cdr3_aa: CASSLRVAGATDTQYF
cdr3_nt: TGTGCCAGCAGCTTAAGGGTAGCGGGGGCCACAGATACGCAGTATTTT

clone_size: many
v_call: TRBV12-3/TRBV12-4
d_call: -
j_call: TRBJ1-4
cdr3_aa: CASSSGLPNEKLFF
cdr3_nt: TGTGCCAGCAGTTCAGGGCTGCCTAATGAAAAACTGTTTTTT

clone_size: -
v_call: TRBV10-3
d_call: TRBD2
j_call: TRBJ2-3
cdr3_aa: CAISETSGGTDTQYF
cdr3_nt: TGTGCCATCAGTGAGACTAGCGGGGGCACAGATACGCAGTATTTT

clone_size: many
v_call: TRBV15
d_call: TRBD1
j_call: TRBJ2-7
cdr3_aa: CATSRVDRGPYEQYF
cdr3_nt: TGTGCCACCAGCAGAGTTGACAGGGGGCCGTACGAGCAGTACTTC

clone_size: many
v_call: TRBV3-1
d_call: -
j_call: TRBJ2-2
cdr3_aa: CASSQVSGYTGELFF
cdr3_nt: TGTGCCAGCAGCCAAGTTTCGGGTTACACCGGGGAGCTGTTTTTT

clone_size: many
v_call: TRBV2
d_call: -
j_call: TRBJ1-2
cdr3_aa: CASRIFTGAWGYTF
cdr3_nt: TGTGCCAGCCGAATTTTCACGGGGGCGTGGGGCTACACCTTC

clone_size: few
v_call: TRBV29-1
d_call: TRBD1
j_call: TRBJ2-2
cdr3_aa: CSVEDPRWTGGTGELFF
cdr3_nt: TGCAGCGTTGAAGATCCGCGATGGACAGGGGGCACCGGGGAGCTGTTTTTT

clone_size: many
v_call: TRBV6-5
d_call: -
j_call: TRBJ1-2
cdr3_aa: CASSPGDSGGYTF
cdr3_nt: TGTGCCAGCAGTCCAGGGGATTCTGGGGGCTACACCTTC

clone_size: many
v_call: TRBV3-1
d_call: TRBD1
j_call: TRBJ1-2
cdr3_aa: CASSQERTGIGYGYTF
cdr3_nt: TGTGCCAGCAGCCAAGAGAGGACAGGGATCGGGTATGGCTACACCTTC

clone_size: many
v_call: TRBV27
d_call: -
j_call: TRBJ2-2
cdr3_aa: CASSSTSPGELFF
cdr3_nt: TGTGCCAGCAGTTCGACCTCCCCCGGGGAGCTGTTTTTT

clone_size: many
v_call: TRBV25-1
d_call: -
j_call: TRBJ1-1
cdr3_aa: CASSQFLNTEAFF
cdr3_nt: TGTGCCAGCAGTCAGTTTTTGAACACTGAAGCTTTCTTT

clone_size: many
v_call: TRBV20-1
d_call: -
j_call: TRBJ2-2
cdr3_aa: CSASRGTNTGELFF
cdr3_nt: TGCAGTGCCTCACGGGGTACGAACACCGGGGAGCTGTTTTTT

clone_size: many
v_call: TRBV5-1
d_call: TRBD1
j_call: TRBJ1-2
cdr3_aa: CASSLPGQGVGRKEANYGYTF
cdr3_nt: TGCGCCAGCAGCTTACCGGGACAGGGAGTCGGTCGAAAAGAGGCTAACTATGGCTACACCTTC